A single sample is the source of the 10 T cell receptor beta chains below, sequenced in a study of blood T cell repertoires in COVID-19 (dated by TCRdb to the early 2020s). The library was produced with the immunoSEQ multiplex PCR assay. TCRdb holds this immuneACCESS table with in-frame rearrangements only. Some clones are missing; in checked studies, unresolved V genes explain under half, and the rest has no known cause. The sample data list 150,000 or so clones, and around 82% of these were observed just once. Roughly an eighth of the sample is held by the ten biggest clonotypes. Sequencing input: peripheral blood. All receptors come from a man between 18 and 35 years old with active or convalescent COVID-19.

The genes are TRBV5-1 and TRBJ2-5, with D possibly matching TRBD1 (6 bases). The V gene's germline CDR1 is SGHRS and CDR2 YFSETQ. This CDR3 has 13 amino acids. Trimming stripped 4 bases from V and 5 bases from J, with 12 bases between. The CDR3 DNA follows: TGCGCCAGCAGCGCAGGGGTGGTGGAGACCCAGTACTTC. Its translation is CASSAGVVETQYF. The full variable domain, rest sourced from reference TRBV5-1 and TRBJ2-5, is KAGVTQTPRYLIKTRGQQVTLSCSPISGHRSVSWYQQTPGQGLQFLFEYFSETQRNKGNFPGRFSGRQFSNSRSEMNVSTLELGDSALYLCASSAGVVETQYFGPGTRLLVL.

The chain uses TRBV28 and TRBJ1-4; 9 nucleotides line up with TRBD1. CDR3 length: 16 residues. Germline V gene data show CDR1 as MDHEN and CDR2 as SYDVKM. V shed 5 bases and J 10 bases; nucleotides not matched to a gene: 14. The DNA for the CDR3 is TGTGCCAGCAGTCTAATCGGTGGGGACAGGGTGAGAAAACTGTTTTTT. As protein: CASSLIGGDRVRKLFF. The full variable domain, in which reference TRBV28 and TRBJ1-4 provide the parts outside the CDR3, is DVKVTQSSRYLVKRTGEKVFLECVQDMDHENMFWYRQDPGLGLRLIYFSYDVKMKEKGDIPEGYSVSREKKERFSLILESASTNQTSMYLCASSLIGGDRVRKLFFGSGTQLSVL.

The genes are TRBV27 and TRBJ2-1, with TRBD2 identical over 7 bases. The length of the CDR3 is 16 residues. V gave up 6 bases and J gave up 7 bases; unmatched junction bases: 15. Looked up from germline, CDR1 is MNHEY and CDR2 is SMNVEV (reference sequence). The CDR3 coding sequence is TGTGCCAGCAGCAGATCTAGCGGCTTCTTTTCGAATGAGCAGTTCTTC. The encoded protein is CASSRSSGFFSNEQFF.

The chain couples TRBV19 to TRBJ2-1, with 10 bases lining up with TRBD1. Germline CDR1 and CDR2: LNHDA and SQIVND (reference sequence). CDR3 length: 15 amino acids. Trimming took 5 bases from V and 2 from J; bases not matched to a gene: 3. The CDR3 nucleotides are TGTGCCAGTAGTTTCGACAGGGGGCCCTACAATGAGCAGTTCTTC. Residues: CASSFDRGPYNEQFF.

The J gene is TRBJ2-7, the V gene TRBV10-3, with 10 bases matching TRBD1. Unmatched junction bases numbered 9, after V lost 4 bases and J lost 3 bases. The CDR3 has 16 amino acids. Germline CDR1 and CDR2: ENHRY and SYGVKD. The CDR3 DNA follows: TGTGCCATCAGTGCTTCCGGGACAGGGGAGTACTACGAGCAGTACTTC. This gives the protein CAISASGTGEYYEQYF.

This chain links TRBV7-3 with TRBJ2-3; TRBD1 matches at 8 bases. Per the germline V gene, CDR1 is SGHTA and CDR2 is FQGTGA. Losses at the gene ends were 5 bases for V and 7 bases for J; bases not matched to a gene: 2. This CDR3 spans 12 amino acids. This CDR3 reads CASSGDRNTQYF. In nucleotides, the CDR3 is TGTGCCAGCAGCGGGGACAGGAATACGCAGTATTTT.

This clone was seen only once. The chain uses TRBV4-1 and TRBJ2-3; no clear D. The CDR3 has 16 residues. Germline lookup yields CDR1 MGHRA and CDR2 YSYEKL. With 1 base removed from V and 0 bases from J, the gap between germline ends came to 11 bases. CDR3 region: CASSQVARYSTDTQYF. The CDR3 region has the DNA TGCGCCAGCAGCCAAGTGGCCAGATATAGCACAGATACGCAGTATTTT.

This clone was counted a few times. The chain carries TRBV6-1 and TRBJ1-1; D may be TRBD1 (6 bases). The CDR3 runs 18 residues. Germline V CDR1 and CDR2: MNHNS, SASEGT. Trimming removed 0 bases from V and 0 bases from J, with 17 bases in between. Here the CDR3 DNA reads TGTGCCAGCAGTGAAGCAGTTGATCCGACAGGAGTGAACACTGAAGCTTTCTTT. It specifies CASSEAVDPTGVNTEAFF.

This clone was counted a single time. The chain couples TRBV11-2 to TRBJ2-3; weak D call: TRBD2 (5 bases). Trimming removed 4 bases at V and 2 bases at J, with 13 bases between. The CDR3 extends over 15 amino acids. Germline values: CDR1 SGHAT, CDR2 FQNNGV. This CDR3 reads CASSSGVPSTDTQYF. As DNA, the CDR3 is TGTGCCAGCAGCTCCGGGGTCCCTTCCACAGATACGCAGTATTTT.

The chain is built from TRBV2 and TRBJ1-1, with D tentatively TRBD1 (5 bases). The CDR3 consists of 16 residues. Trimming left V 1 base short and J 0 bases short, with 12 bases between. Germline CDR1 reads SNHLY; CDR2 reads FYNNEI. In DNA, the CDR3 is TGTGCCAGCAGTGAAGGCGGGAAGGACATGAACACTGAAGCTTTCTTT. Protein product: CASSEGGKDMNTEAFF.